One sample yielded the 11 T cell receptor beta chains listed below, sequenced in a study of vaccination and CD4 T cells after COVID-19. Antigens for these TCRs are unknown. The Oncomine TCR Beta short-read assay was applied to DNA of cultured CD4+ T cells. Researchers extracted genomic DNA from CD4+ T cells that had been cultured. TCRdb ran MiXCR on the PCR reads and lists one entry per CDR3 protein. Among about 6,300 distinct CDR3 sequences listed, 33% were seen once. Sample treatment: roughly 11-day PBMC culture with coronavirus spike peptide pools or control peptides (ViraFEST assay). One should note that the unexposed donor's CD4+ T cells were collected before the COVID-19 pandemic (2011-2018). What was sequenced was CD4+ T cells from blood, cultured in vitro. These receptor sequences come from a human donor in good health.

The table lists this clonotype with a few counts. V gene TRBV20-1 combines with J gene TRBJ2-1; D possibly uses TRBD1 or TRBD2 (6 bases each). The CDR3 contains 15 residues. Per germline, CDR1 DFQATT and CDR2 SNEGSKA (reference sequence). V was clipped by 0 bases and J by 5 bases, with 14 bases between them. CDR3: CSARDGGLPHNEQFF. CDR3 DNA sequence: TGCAGTGCTAGAGATGGGGGGCTTCCACACAATGAGCAGTTCTTC.

Note on this clonotype: Just one base apart from a much larger clone, this may be a read error. The chain couples TRBV24-1 to TRBJ2-5; D perhaps matches TRBD2 (5 bases). This CDR3 comprises 15 residues. V was cut by 5 bases and J by 2 bases, with 14 bases left in between. Germline V gives CDR1 KGHDR, CDR2 SFDVKD. The CDR3 protein is CATSGAAGGQETQYF. As DNA, the CDR3 is TGTGCCACCAGTGGGGCGGCTGGCGGGCAAGAGACCCAGTACTTC.

The chain employs TRBV20-1 and TRBJ2-1, with 7 bases matching TRBD2. The germline V gene has CDR1 DFQATT and CDR2 SNEGSKA (reference sequence). The junction had 7 bases not matched to a gene; V was cut back by 6 bases and J by 8 bases. The CDR3 is 12 residues long. In nucleotides, the CDR3 is TGCAGTGCCGAGGGAGGGAGCGATGAGCAGTTCTTC. Protein: CSAEGGSDEQFF.

This clonotype is medium-sized by share. The V call is TRBV20-1, the J call TRBJ1-2; TRBD1 matches at 11 bases. CDR3 length equals 13 residues. The V gene end was trimmed by 6 bases and the J gene end by 7 bases; junction bases not matched to a gene: 7. Germline V gene data show CDR1 as DFQATT and CDR2 as SNEGSKA (reference sequence). CDR3 DNA sequence: TGCAGTGCCCGGGACAGGGGGGATCGTGGCTACACCTTC. This encodes CSARDRGDRGYTF.

About this clonotype: The junction differs from germline at one of its ends, possibly a read error. The rearrangement links TRBV20-1 to TRBJ1-1; D call uncertain. This CDR3 spans 14 amino acids. The V gene's germline CDR1 is DFQATT and CDR2 SNEGSKA (reference sequence). The CDR3: CSASGVHSNTEASF. In DNA form, the CDR3 reads TGCAGTGCTAGTGGCGTGCACTCGAACACTGAAGCTTCCTTT.

To note about this clonotype: A read error may be the cause here, since a much bigger clone is one base away. The chain combines TRBV20-1 with TRBJ1-3; 7 bases match TRBD1. The germline CDR1 and CDR2 sequences are DFQATT and SNEGSKA (reference sequence). The CDR3 sequence is 14 residues long. V gave up 5 bases and J gave up 4 bases; unmatched junction bases: 8. CDR3 loop: CSAEVGGSGNTIYF. The CDR3 DNA reads TGCAGTGCTGAGGTAGGGGGCTCGGGAAACACCATATATTTT.

The chain uses TRBV28 and TRBJ1-1; 8 bases are a match to TRBD1. The CDR3 length is 14 residues. The V segment lost 4 bases and the J segment 1 base; nucleotides outside the gene matches: 2. Germline CDR1 reads MDHEN; CDR2 reads SYDVKM. Here the CDR3 reads CASSSGTGNTEAFF. The CDR3, as DNA: TGTGCCAGCAGTTCAGGGACAGGGAACACTGAAGCTTTCTTT.

The chain employs TRBV28 and TRBJ1-1; 8 bases match TRBD1. The CDR3 extends over 15 amino acids. CDR1 is MDHEN, CDR2 SYDVKM, per germline. V lost 1 base to trimming and J lost 0 bases; unmatched junction nucleotides: 1. CDR3 sequence reads: CASSLSDRVNTEAFF. CDR3 DNA sequence: TGTGCCAGCAGTTTATCGGACAGGGTGAACACTGAAGCTTTCTTT.

The J gene is TRBJ1-3, the V gene TRBV15; unclear D gene. Germline-derived CDR1 and CDR2 are LNHNV and YYDKDF (reference sequence). Trimming cost V 1 base and J 7 bases, with 23 bases left between them. The CDR3 length is 18 residues. The CDR3 DNA sequence: TGTGCCACCAGCAGAGCCCCAAAGGGCGGGCGTGGCGGGAACACCATATATTTT. This sequence encodes CATSRAPKGGRGGNTIYF.

This clonotype came up a few times. The rearrangement uses TRBV6-1 and TRBJ2-3; D not resolved. The CDR3 consists of 13 residues. V was clipped by 3 bases and J by 6 bases, with 10 bases between them. Germline CDR1 is MNHNS and CDR2 is SASEGT. The DNA for the CDR3 is TGTGCCAGCAGTGATACACTCTTGGATACGCAGTATTTT. Translation: CASSDTLLDTQYF.

The chain links TRBV7-9 to TRBJ2-7, with TRBD1 matching 7 bases. Trimming at V came to 2 bases and at J to 3 bases, leaving 10 bases not matched to a gene. Germline V gene lookup returns CDR1 SEHNR and CDR2 FQNEAQ (reference sequence). CDR3 length: 16 amino acids. The chain's CDR3 is CASSLRPIGTVYEQYF. CDR3 coding DNA: TGTGCCAGCAGCTTAAGGCCGATCGGGACAGTCTACGAGCAGTACTTC.